The entry that follows covers one TCR beta chain sequence. Per the germline V gene, CDR1 is SGHRS and CDR2 is YFSETQ. V was shortened by 4 bases and J by 2 bases, with 18 bases between the two germline ends. The CDR3 extends over 16 amino acids. The record originates from a study of cytomegalovirus exposure and HLA in healthy donors. Researchers ran the PCR with 60 Vbeta and 13 Jbeta primers. Sequencing used immunoSEQ multiplex PCR; TCRdb keeps in-frame clones, though not all of them. The table has about 160,000 clones, roughly four fifths seen once; the top ten hold 3.1%. Specimen: PBMCs. The chain has TRBV5-1 and TRBJ1-2, with a weak D call TRBD1 (6 bases). The TCR comes from a woman aged 35 to 49 in good health and CMV-seronegative. CDR3 amino acids: CASSMSGTPYNYGYTF. CDR3 in DNA: TGCGCCAGCAGCATGTCCGGGACACCTTACAACTATGGCTACACCTTC.